This note documents a single T cell receptor (beta chain) sequence. Clones were read by immunoSEQ multiplex PCR, and TCRdb kept only the in-frame ones, dropping some. Of hundreds of thousands of clones in the sample, around nine tenths were seen once. Germline V gene data show CDR1 as LNHNV and CDR2 as YYDKDF (reference sequence). Trimming cost V 0 bases and J 7 bases, with 22 bases left between them. The CDR3 length is 18 residues. The sample belongs to a study of blood T cell repertoires in COVID-19. This sequence originates from a woman in her fifties or sixties who had recovered from COVID-19. The chain is built from TRBV15 and TRBJ1-5, with unresolved D. The specimen was PBMCs or T cells enriched from blood (not recorded which). The CDR3 sequence is CATSRERGRTGGGQPQHF. CDR3 nucleotide sequence: TGTGCCACCAGCAGAGAGAGAGGAAGGACGGGAGGCGGGCAGCCCCAGCATTTT.